This section outlines one T cell receptor beta chain sequence together with its context. Its antigen remains unidentified. The CDR3 totals 15 residues. CDR1 and CDR2 from the germline V gene are SNHLY and FYNNEI. Trimming stripped 7 bases from V and 4 bases from J, with 17 bases between. These data are taken from a study of long-term antiretroviral therapy in people with HIV. Notes on the study in general: Records did not include ART adherence, viral resistance or therapy changes. Post-ART diversity increased but stayed below transplant donor controls. Pre-ART-expanded clones dominated the repertoire at all time points.

At survey level, the immunoSEQ assay was run in its v3.0 version. Profiled with immunoSEQ multiplex PCR; TCRdb holds only in-frame clones, not every one. The table has 23,000 or so clones, 81% seen once. Sequenced material: unsorted PBMCs, taken 0.1 years before starting antiretroviral therapy. This sequence was found in a man aged 35 to 55 with HIV. This chain links TRBV2 with TRBJ2-1, with a possible D match to TRBD2 (6 bases). CDR3: CASMYSRLGYNEQFF. In DNA, the CDR3 is TGTGCCAGCATGTATTCCCGACTAGGATACAATGAGCAGTTCTTC.